This T cell receptor beta chain was profiled in a study of Ad26.COV2.S vaccination and SARS-CoV-2 variants. Background on the study: The authors gave Ad26.COV2.S intramuscularly, either once or twice 56 days apart.

The study, taken as a whole, reports: Analyses of TCR breadth and depth may have underestimated total T cell responses. Substantial breadth was reported for post-vaccination spike-specific CD8+ and CD4+ T cells. Measurement of non-spike TCR breadth gave similar results in vaccine and placebo recipients.

About this clone: The antigen is not known.

Assay used: immunoSEQ multiplex PCR; TCRdb lists only in-frame clones, some missing. The data contain more than 300,000 clones, around 84% of them singletons. Germline loops: CDR1 MNHEY, CDR2 SVGAGI. Trimming shortened V by 6 bases and J by 8 bases, and 16 bases separated the two germline ends. The CDR3 is 14 amino acids. Noted treatment: approximately 18 received Ad26.COV2.S at low or high dose, single or two shots; about five received placebo; per-sample allocation not given. The samples were gathered on day 63 after the first injection of vaccine or placebo. V and J are TRBV6-5 and TRBJ2-2; maybe TRBD2 (5 bases). Sequenced here: peripheral blood, sampled in a trial of Ad26.COV2.S vaccine versus placebo. The receptor was isolated from a person aged 18 to 65 who received the Ad26.COV2.S COVID-19 vaccine or a placebo. The CDR3 loop is CASSPLVGVGELFF. The CDR3 bases are TGTGCCAGCAGCCCCCTCGTGGGAGTGGGGGAGCTGTTTTTT.